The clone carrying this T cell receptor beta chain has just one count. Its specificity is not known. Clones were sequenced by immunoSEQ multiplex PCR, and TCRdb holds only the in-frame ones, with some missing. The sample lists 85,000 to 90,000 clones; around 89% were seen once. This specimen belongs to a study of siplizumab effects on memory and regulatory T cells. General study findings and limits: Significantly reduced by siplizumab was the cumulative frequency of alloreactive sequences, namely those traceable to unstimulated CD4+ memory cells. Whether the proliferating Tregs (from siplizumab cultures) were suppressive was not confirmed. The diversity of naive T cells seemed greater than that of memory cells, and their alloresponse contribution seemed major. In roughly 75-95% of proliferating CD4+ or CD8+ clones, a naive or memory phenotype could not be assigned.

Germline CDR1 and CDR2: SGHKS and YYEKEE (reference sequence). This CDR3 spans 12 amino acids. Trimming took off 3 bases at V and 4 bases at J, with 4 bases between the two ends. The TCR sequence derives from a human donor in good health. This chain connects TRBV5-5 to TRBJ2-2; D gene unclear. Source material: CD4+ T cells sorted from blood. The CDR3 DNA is TGTGCCAGCAGCTCGACCACCGGGGAGCTGTTTTTT. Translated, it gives CASSSTTGELFF.